This TCR delta chain was documented in a study of γδ T cells in repeated Plasmodium falciparum infection. TCRdb re-called clones from the multiplex PCR reads using CATT. The repertoire consists of 85,000 to 100,000 delta-chain clones, with approximately 0.96% occurring once and the leading ten covering more than 9%. This clone was detected a few times. The target antigen is unknown. The protein TCRdb lists belongs to a much larger clone and differs from this DNA's translation at residue 11, which points to a read error; the protein shown is made from the DNA. Study-level results: Over time and infection, Vgamma9/Vdelta2+ repertoires remained highly stable and polyclonal. Waves of new clonotype selection appeared after repeated controlled infections in Vdelta2-negative, largely Vdelta1+, gammadelta T cells.

Vgamma9/Vdelta2+ and Vdelta2-negative gammadelta T cells were flow-sorted from PBMC for bulk sequencing. From germline, CDR1 is GEAIGNYY and CDR2 EKD. This CDR3 is built from 15 residues. The TCR was taken from a pool of human donors (malaria-infected and uninfected, not separated). Source material: gamma-delta T cells from blood. The gene calls are TRDV2 and TRDJ1; 9 bases are shared with TRDD3. In the absence of a J gene in TCRdb, the DNA was matched to germline to assign it here. For the CDR3, the DNA is TGTGCCTGTGACGCGTTACTGGGGGACACCGGTAAACTCATCTTT. This gives the protein CACDALLGDTGKLIF.